Only one count was recorded for the clone carrying this T cell receptor beta chain. Its target is unknown. This entry belongs to a study of OX40 agonist ivuxolimab in advanced cancers. As for the study in general: Aged roughly 23 to 90 with a mean of approximately 57 years, they were more than 80% male. Having had anti-PD-1, anti-PD-L1 or anti-CTLA-4 therapy before was allowed, and 40% to 45% had some.

Overall study results and limits: There were, on average, more expanded clones in CD8+ T cells than in CD4+. Low normalized T-cell clonal expansion was additionally recorded for some nonresponders.

Germline CDR1 and CDR2: ENHRY and SYGVKD. Germline trimming cut 4 bases from V and 4 bases from J; bases unmatched to any gene: 7. The CDR3 runs 15 residues. Only in-frame clones appear in the TCRdb table, and some are missing; sequencing was by immunoSEQ multiplex PCR. This table has tens of thousands of clones, approximately 84% appearing once. This TCR was recovered from an adult with an advanced solid tumor such as melanoma, head and neck, liver or kidney cancer. J is TRBJ2-3 and V is TRBV10-3; TRBD2 agrees at 8 bases. The sequences come from CD4+ or CD8+ T cells sorted from blood, collected in a trial of the OX40 agonist ivuxolimab. The CDR3 here is CAISGVSGKADTQYF. As DNA, the CDR3 is TGTGCCATCAGTGGAGTTAGCGGGAAAGCAGATACGCAGTATTTT.